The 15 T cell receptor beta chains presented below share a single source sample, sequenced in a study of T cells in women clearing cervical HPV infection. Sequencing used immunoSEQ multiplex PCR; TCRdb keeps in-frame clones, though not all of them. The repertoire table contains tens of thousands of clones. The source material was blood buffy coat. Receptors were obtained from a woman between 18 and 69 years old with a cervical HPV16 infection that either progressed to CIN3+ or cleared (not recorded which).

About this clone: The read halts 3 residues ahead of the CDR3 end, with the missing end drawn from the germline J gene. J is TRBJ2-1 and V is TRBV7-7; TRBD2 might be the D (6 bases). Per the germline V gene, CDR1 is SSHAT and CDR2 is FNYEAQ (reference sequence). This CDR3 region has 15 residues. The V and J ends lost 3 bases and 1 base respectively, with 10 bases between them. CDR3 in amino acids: CASSFSGSSYNEQFF. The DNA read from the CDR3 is TGTGCCAGCAGCTTTAGCGGTTCATCCTACAATGAG.

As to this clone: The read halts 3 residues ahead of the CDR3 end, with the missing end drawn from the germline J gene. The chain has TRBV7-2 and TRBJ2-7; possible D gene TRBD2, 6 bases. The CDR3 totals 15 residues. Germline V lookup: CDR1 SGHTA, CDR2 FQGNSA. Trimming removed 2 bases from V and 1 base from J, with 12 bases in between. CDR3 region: CASSLSGGGSYEQYF. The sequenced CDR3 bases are TGTGCCAGCAGCTTATCTGGAGGAGGGTCCTACGAG.

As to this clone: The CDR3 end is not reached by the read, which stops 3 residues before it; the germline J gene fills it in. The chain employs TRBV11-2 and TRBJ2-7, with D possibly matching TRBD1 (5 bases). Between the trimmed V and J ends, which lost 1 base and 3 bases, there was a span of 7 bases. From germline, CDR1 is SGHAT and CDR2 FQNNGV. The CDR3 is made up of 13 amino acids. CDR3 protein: CASSLGQFYEQYF. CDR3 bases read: TGTGCCAGCAGCTTAGGACAGTTCTACGAG.

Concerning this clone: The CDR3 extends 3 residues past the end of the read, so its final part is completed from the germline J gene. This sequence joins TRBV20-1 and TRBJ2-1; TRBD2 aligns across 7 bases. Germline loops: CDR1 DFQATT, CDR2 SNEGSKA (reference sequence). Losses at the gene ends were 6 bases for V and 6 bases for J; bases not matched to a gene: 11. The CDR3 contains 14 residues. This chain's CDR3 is CSANQAGLTNEQFF. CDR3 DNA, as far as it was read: TGCAGTGCCAATCAAGCGGGACTCACCAATGAG.

CDR3 loop: CASSPGTVLNNYTF. The sequenced part of the CDR3 DNA is TGTGCCAGCAGCCCTGGGACAGTTCTTAACAAC. This chain uses TRBV7-8 with TRBJ1-2; 7 nucleotides match TRBD1. The CDR3 is cut off 3 residues early in the read; its end comes from the germline J gene. Germline V gene lookup returns CDR1 SGHVS and CDR2 FQNEAQ. There are 14 residues in the CDR3. Supplemented by reference TRBV7-8 and TRBJ1-2, the full variable domain reads GAGVSQSPRYKVAKRGQDVALRCDPISGHVSLFWYQQALGQGPEFLTYFQNEAQLDKSGLPSDRFFAERPEGSVSTLKIQRTQQEDSAVYLCASSPGTVLNNYTFGSGTRLTVV.

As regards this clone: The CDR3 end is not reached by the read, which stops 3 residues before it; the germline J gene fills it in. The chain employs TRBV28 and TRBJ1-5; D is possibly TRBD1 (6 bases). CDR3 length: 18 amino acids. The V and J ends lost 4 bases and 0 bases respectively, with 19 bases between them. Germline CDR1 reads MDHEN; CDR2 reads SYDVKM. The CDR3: CASSSTRGTKYSNQPQHF. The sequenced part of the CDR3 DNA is TGTGCCAGCAGTTCGACAAGGGGGACGAAGTATAGCAATCAGCCC.

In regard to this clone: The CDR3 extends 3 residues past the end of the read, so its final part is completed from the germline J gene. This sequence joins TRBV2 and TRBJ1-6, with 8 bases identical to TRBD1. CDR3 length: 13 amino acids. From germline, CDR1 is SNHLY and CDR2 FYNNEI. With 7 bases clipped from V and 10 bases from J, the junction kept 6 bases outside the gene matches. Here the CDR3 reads CASNPPGGSPLHF. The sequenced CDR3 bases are TGTGCCAGCAACCCCCCAGGGGGCTCACCC.

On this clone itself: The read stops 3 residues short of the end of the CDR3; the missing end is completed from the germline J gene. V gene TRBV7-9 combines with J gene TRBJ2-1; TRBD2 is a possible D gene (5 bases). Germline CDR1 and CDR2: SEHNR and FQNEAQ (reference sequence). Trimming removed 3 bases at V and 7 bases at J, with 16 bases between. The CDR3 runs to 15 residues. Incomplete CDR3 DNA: TGTGCCAGCAGCTTCGAGACTACTTTTTGGAATGAG. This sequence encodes CASSFETTFWNE. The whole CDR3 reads CASSFETTFWNEQFF.

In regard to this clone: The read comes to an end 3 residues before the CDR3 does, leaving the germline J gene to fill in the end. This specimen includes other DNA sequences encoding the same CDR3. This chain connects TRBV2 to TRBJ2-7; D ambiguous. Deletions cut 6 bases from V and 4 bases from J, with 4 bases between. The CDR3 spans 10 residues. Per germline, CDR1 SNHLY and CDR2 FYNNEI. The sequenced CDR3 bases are TGTGCCAGCAGCCATTACGAG. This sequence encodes CASSHYE. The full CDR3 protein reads CASSHYEQYF. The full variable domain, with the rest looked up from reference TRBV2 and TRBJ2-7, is EPEVTQTPSHQVTQMGQEVILRCVPISNHLYFYWYRQILGQKVEFLVSFYNNEISEKSEIFDDQFSVERPDGSNFTLKIRSTKLEDSAMYFCASSHYEQYFGPGTRLTVT.

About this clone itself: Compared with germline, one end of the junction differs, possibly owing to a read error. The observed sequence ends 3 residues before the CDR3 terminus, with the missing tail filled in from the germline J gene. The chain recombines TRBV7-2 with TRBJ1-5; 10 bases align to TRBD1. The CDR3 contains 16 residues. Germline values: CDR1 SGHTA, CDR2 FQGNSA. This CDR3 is CASSLAGTGVSQPQHF. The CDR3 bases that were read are TGTGCCAGCAGCCTAGCCGGGACAGGGGTTTCCCAGCCC.

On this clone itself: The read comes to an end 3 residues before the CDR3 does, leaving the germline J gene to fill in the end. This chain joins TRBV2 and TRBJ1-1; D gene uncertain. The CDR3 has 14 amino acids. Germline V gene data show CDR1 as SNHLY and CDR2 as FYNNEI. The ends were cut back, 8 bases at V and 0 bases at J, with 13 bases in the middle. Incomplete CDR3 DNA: TGTGCCAGCCCTGTAGAAACAGTGAACACTGAA. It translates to CASPVETVNTE. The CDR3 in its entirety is CASPVETVNTEAFF.

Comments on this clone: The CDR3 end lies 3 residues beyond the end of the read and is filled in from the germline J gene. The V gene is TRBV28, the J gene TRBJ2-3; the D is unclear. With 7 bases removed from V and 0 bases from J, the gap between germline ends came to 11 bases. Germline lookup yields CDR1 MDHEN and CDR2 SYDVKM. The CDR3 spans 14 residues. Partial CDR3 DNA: TGTGCCAGCATTCGCGACAAGAGCACAGATACG. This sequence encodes CASIRDKSTDT. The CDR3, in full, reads CASIRDKSTDTQYF.

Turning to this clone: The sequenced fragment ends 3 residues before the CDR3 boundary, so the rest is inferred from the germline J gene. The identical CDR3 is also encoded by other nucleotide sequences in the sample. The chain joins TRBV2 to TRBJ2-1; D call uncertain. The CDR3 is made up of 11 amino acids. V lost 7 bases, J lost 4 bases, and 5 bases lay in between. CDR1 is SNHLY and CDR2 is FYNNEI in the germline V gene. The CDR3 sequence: CASNSYNEQFF. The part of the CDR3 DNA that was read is TGTGCCAGCAACAGTTACAATGAG.

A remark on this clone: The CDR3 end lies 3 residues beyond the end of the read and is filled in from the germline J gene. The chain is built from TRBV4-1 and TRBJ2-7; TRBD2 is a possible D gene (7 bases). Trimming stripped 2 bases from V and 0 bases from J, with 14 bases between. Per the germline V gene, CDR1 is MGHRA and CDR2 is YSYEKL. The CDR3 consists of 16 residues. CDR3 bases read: TGCGCCAGCAGCCAACTGGGGGCGGGGGCCTCCTACGAG. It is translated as CASSQLGAGASYE. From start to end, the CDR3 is CASSQLGAGASYEQYF.

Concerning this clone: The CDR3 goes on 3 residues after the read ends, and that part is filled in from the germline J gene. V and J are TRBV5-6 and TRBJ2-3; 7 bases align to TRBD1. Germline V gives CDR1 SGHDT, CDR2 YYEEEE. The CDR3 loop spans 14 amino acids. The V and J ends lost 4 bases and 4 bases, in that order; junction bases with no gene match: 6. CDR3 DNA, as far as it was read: TGTGCCAGCAGCCGCAGTACAGGGGCAGATACG. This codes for CASSRSTGADT. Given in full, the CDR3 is CASSRSTGADTQYF.